The 6 T cell receptor beta chains below all came from one sample that was sequenced in a study of T cell repertoires in cytomegalovirus infection. Their cognate antigens are unknown. TCRdb itself ran the reads through MiXCR, one entry per CDR3 protein. The sample comprises 750,000 to 900,000 distinct CDR3 sequences, roughly 29% of which are singletons, and around 13% rests with the top ten. Specimen: cultured CD8+ T cells from PBMCs, collected from culture after CMV antigen stimulation. Every receptor here comes from a human donor in good health (CMV status not recorded). Some clones in this sample may be carry-over from other donors' samples.

This clonotype was counted ten times or more. The chain joins TRBV7-6 to TRBJ2-2, with 7 bases that match TRBD2. CDR1 and CDR2 (germline): SGHVS, FNYEAQ. V was clipped by 4 bases and J by 4 bases; unmatched bases: 3. This CDR3 spans 14 amino acids. DNA for the CDR3: TGTGCCAGCAGCTCGCGGGAGCTCACCGGGGAGCTGTTTTTT. Protein: CASSSRELTGELFF.

The gene calls are TRBV19 and TRBJ2-1; TRBD2 matches 7 bases. In germline, CDR1 is LNHDA, CDR2 SQIVND (reference sequence). Germline trimming cut 3 bases from V and 5 bases from J; bases unmatched to any gene: 4. The length of the CDR3 is 14 residues. The CDR3 DNA is TGTGCCAGTAGTATGCCGGGAGGAAACAATGAGCAGTTCTTC. It yields the protein CASSMPGGNNEQFF.

This clonotype was picked up a small number of times. J is TRBJ2-5 and V is TRBV7-3, with D possibly TRBD1 on 6 matching bases. The V gene's germline CDR1 is SGHTA and CDR2 FQGTGA. There are 14 residues in the CDR3. Trimming left V 4 bases short and J 4 bases short, with 13 bases between. The CDR3 nucleotides read TGTGCCAGCAGCTCTCAGGGGAACGCAGAGACCCAGTACTTC. Amino acid sequence: CASSSQGNAETQYF.

This clonotype was recorded once. J is TRBJ1-1 and V is TRBV6-1; D call uncertain. Deletions cut 6 bases from V and 0 bases from J, with 8 bases between. The CDR3 runs to 13 residues. Germline values: CDR1 MNHNS, CDR2 SASEGT. The CDR3 loop is CASRLNMNTEAFF. The CDR3 bases are TGTGCCAGCAGGCTGAATATGAACACTGAAGCTTTCTTT.

The chain links TRBV19 to TRBJ2-1; possibly TRBD1 for D (5 bases). The CDR3 spans 16 residues. V lost 7 bases and J 4 bases, leaving 20 bases between the germline ends. Germline V gives CDR1 LNHDA, CDR2 SQIVND (reference sequence). The CDR3 reads CASTRSGLHPYNEQFF. The CDR3 DNA reads TGTGCCAGTACCAGATCAGGGTTACACCCGTACAATGAGCAGTTCTTC.

This clonotype showed up just a few times. The V and J genes are TRBV4-1 and TRBJ1-2; D might be TRBD1 (5 bases). Germline lookup yields CDR1 MGHRA and CDR2 YSYEKL. CDR3 length equals 14 residues. The V and J ends lost 2 bases and 4 bases respectively, with 11 bases between them. The CDR3 here is CASSQPDMGYGYTF. CDR3 in DNA: TGCGCCAGCAGCCAACCGGACATGGGCTATGGCTACACCTTC.